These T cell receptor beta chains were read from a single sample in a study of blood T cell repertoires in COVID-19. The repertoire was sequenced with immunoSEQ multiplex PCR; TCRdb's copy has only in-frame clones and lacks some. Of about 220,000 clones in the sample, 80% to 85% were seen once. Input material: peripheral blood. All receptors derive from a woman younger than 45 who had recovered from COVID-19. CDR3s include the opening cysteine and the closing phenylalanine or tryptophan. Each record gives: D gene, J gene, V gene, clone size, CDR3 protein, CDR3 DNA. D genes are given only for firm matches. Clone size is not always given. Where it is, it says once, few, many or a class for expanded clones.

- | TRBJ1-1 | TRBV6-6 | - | CASTGNRATEAFF | TGTGCCAGCACCGGGAACAGGGCCACTGAAGCTTTCTTT
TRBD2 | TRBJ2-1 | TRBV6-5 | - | CASSYSGGGTYNEQFF | TGTGCCAGCAGTTACTCGGGCGGGGGTACCTACAATGAGCAGTTCTTC
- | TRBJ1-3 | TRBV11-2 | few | CASSRTAVLRNTIYF | TGTGCCAGCAGCAGGACTGCTGTTCTCCGAAACACCATATATTTT
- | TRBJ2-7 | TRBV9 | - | CASSVGDGSSYEQYF | TGTGCCAGCAGCGTAGGGGACGGGAGCTCCTACGAGCAGTACTTC
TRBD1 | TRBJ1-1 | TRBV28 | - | CASSSPTGWYTEAFF | TGTGCCAGCAGTTCCCCGACAGGGTGGTACACTGAAGCTTTCTTT
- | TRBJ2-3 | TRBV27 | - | CASSALRSPHTDTQYF | TGTGCCAGCAGTGCACTCAGGTCACCCCACACAGATACGCAGTATTTT
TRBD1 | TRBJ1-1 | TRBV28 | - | CASSPPLGTGYLSEAFF | TGTGCCAGCAGTCCTCCCCTCGGGACAGGCTACTTGTCTGAAGCTTTCTTT
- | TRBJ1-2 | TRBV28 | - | CASSLARYGYTF | TGTGCCAGCAGTTTGGCCAGGTATGGCTACACCTTC
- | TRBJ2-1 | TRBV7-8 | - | CASSLVGSVSYNEQFF | TGTGCCAGCAGCTTAGTCGGGTCAGTCTCCTACAATGAGCAGTTCTTC
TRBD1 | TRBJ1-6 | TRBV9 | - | CASATTGTGDSPLHF | TGTGCCAGCGCCACTACCGGGACAGGGGACTCACCCCTCCACTTT
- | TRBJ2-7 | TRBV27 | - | CASSLWGLSYEQYF | TGTGCCAGCAGTTTATGGGGACTGAGCTACGAGCAGTACTTC
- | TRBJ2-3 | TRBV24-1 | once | CATSDTQGSGDTQYF | TGTGCCACCAGTGATACTCAGGGGAGTGGAGATACGCAGTATTTT
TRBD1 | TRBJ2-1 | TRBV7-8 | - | CASSPGTDSYNEQFF | TGTGCCAGCAGCCCCGGGACAGACTCCTACAATGAGCAGTTCTTC
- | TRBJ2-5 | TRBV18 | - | CASSPLQGPGETQYF | TGTGCCAGCTCACCACTTCAGGGGCCCGGCGAGACCCAGTACTTC
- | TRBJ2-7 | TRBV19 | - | CASSISRSSYEQYF | TGTGCCAGTAGTATCTCCAGATCCTCCTACGAGCAGTACTTC
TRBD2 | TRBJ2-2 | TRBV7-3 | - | CASSSQAGANTGELFF | TGTGCCAGCAGCTCCCAAGCGGGGGCGAACACCGGGGAGCTGTTTTTT
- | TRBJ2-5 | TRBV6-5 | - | CASSSPASAYQETQYF | TGTGCCAGCAGTTCCCCGGCTAGCGCCTACCAAGAGACCCAGTACTTC